This record concerns one TCR beta chain sequence. This CDR3 is 13 amino acids long. Germline V gene lookup returns CDR1 DFQATT and CDR2 SNEGSKA (reference sequence). The V gene lost 5 bases and the J gene lost 4 bases, with 14 bases spanning the gap. Each CDR3 protein is one row after TCRdb ran MiXCR on the RT-PCR reads. Of 160,000 or so distinct CDR3 sequences in the sample, roughly 22% were seen once. This specimen comes from a study of patients and donors after allogeneic stem cell transplantation. Sequenced: blood, either unsorted or a sorted T cell fraction (not recorded which). This chain links TRBV20-1 with TRBJ1-1; perhaps TRBD1 as D (5 bases). The clonotype comes from a human donor who was either an allogeneic HSCT recipient or a stem cell or donor lymphocyte infusion donor (not recorded which). It is not recorded whose cells these are; they may come from a transplant donor. The CDR3 nucleotides are TGCAGTGCTTCGAACTCTGGGGGCACTGAAGCTTTCTTT. This gives the protein CSASNSGGTEAFF.